The 26 T cell receptor beta chains presented below share a single source sample, sequenced in a study of shared clonotypes between healthy human individuals. The table came from immunoSEQ multiplex PCR; TCRdb's copy has only in-frame clones and leaves some out. Of about 1.1 million clones listed, 77% were seen once; the top ten hold 0.89%. Sequencing was done on a sample of memory CD4+ T cells from PBMCs. The subset denotes: CD45RA-negative fraction. Receptors were obtained from a man aged 18 to 35 in good health. Some clones in this sample may be carry-over from other donors' samples.

The chain combines TRBV7-2 with TRBJ1-2; 12 nucleotides agree with TRBD1. The germline V gene encodes CDR1 SGHTA and CDR2 FQGNSA. V was clipped by 3 bases and J by 7 bases; unmatched bases: 6. CDR3 length: 15 amino acids. The CDR3 sequence: CASSFEGQGAGGYTF. CDR3 nucleotide sequence: TGTGCCAGCAGCTTCGAGGGACAGGGGGCCGGTGGCTACACCTTC.

The CDR3 here is CASSLWAAGTDTQYF. The CDR3 nucleotides are TGTGCCAGCAGCTTGTGGGCGGCGGGCACAGATACGCAGTATTTT. The chain uses TRBV5-4 and TRBJ2-3; D gene ambiguous. The V end lost 1 base, the J end lost 1 base, and 10 bases lay between the germline ends. CDR1 is SGHNT, CDR2 YYREEE, per germline (reference sequence). The CDR3 runs to 15 residues.

A remark on this clone: A read error is the likely source, as a far larger clone sits one nucleotide away. The genes are TRBV27 and TRBJ1-2; 10 nucleotides agree with TRBD1. CDR1 is MNHEY, CDR2 SMNVEV, per germline (reference sequence). The CDR3 length is 16 residues. V lost 3 bases, J lost 8 bases, and 12 bases stayed unmatched. CDR3: CASSLGTGVAVGGYTF. The CDR3 bases are TGTGCCAGCAGTTTGGGGACAGGGGTCGCAGTAGGGGGCTACACCTTC.

This chain joins TRBV5-6 and TRBJ1-1; D gene unclear. V was trimmed by 0 bases and J by 0 bases, leaving 9 bases between them. The CDR3 length is 15 residues. Germline lookup yields CDR1 SGHDT and CDR2 YYEEEE. CDR3: CASSLGAGMNTEAFF. In DNA form, the CDR3 reads TGTGCCAGCAGCTTGGGGGCAGGCATGAACACTGAAGCTTTCTTT.

This clone occurred many times. The chain employs TRBV9 and TRBJ1-3; a weak D match, TRBD1 (5 bases). Germline loops: CDR1 SGDLS, CDR2 YYNGEE. This CDR3 spans 17 amino acids. Trimming shortened V by 0 bases and J by 6 bases, and 19 bases separated the two germline ends. CDR3 DNA: TGTGCCAGCAGCGTAGTAGGGGAGGGAGCCTGGGAAAACACCATATATTTT. Its protein is CASSVVGEGAWENTIYF.

The chain is built from TRBV11-2 and TRBJ2-3, with D unresolved. The V gene lost 1 base and the J gene lost 6 bases, with 14 bases spanning the gap. Per the germline V gene, CDR1 is SGHAT and CDR2 is FQNNGV. The CDR3 loop spans 15 amino acids. The CDR3, as DNA: TGTGCCAGCAGCTTAGTACGGGTGGCCGGCGATACGCAGTATTTT. Translating gives CASSLVRVAGDTQYF.

This chain joins TRBV28 and TRBJ1-1; tentatively, D is TRBD1 (5 bases). V was trimmed by 10 bases and J by 0 bases, leaving 9 bases between them. This CDR3 region has 12 residues. CDR1 and CDR2 (germline): MDHEN, SYDVKM. This CDR3 reads CAIGTMNTEAFF. The CDR3 DNA follows: TGTGCCATTGGGACCATGAACACTGAAGCTTTCTTT.

The J gene is TRBJ2-3, the V gene TRBV30; 9 bases line up with TRBD2. CDR1 and CDR2 from the germline V gene are GTSNPN and SVGIG (reference sequence). The J segment lost 6 bases and the V segment lost 1 base, leaving 8 bases of the junction unmatched. The CDR3 contains 15 residues. This CDR3 reads CAWSGGLAWSDTQYF. For the CDR3, the DNA is TGTGCCTGGAGTGGAGGACTAGCGTGGTCTGATACGCAGTATTTT.

This rearrangement joins TRBV11-3 to TRBJ2-6; D is tentatively TRBD1 or TRBD2 (5 bases each). Germline values: CDR1 SGHNT, CDR2 YENEEA. Trimming removed 3 bases from V and 0 bases from J, with 12 bases in between. This CDR3 spans 17 amino acids. CDR3 DNA: TGTGCCAGCAGCTTGGGACCATCTCTCTCTGGGGCCAACGTCCTGACTTTC. Protein product: CASSLGPSLSGANVLTF.

The chain recombines TRBV29-1 with TRBJ2-5; a weak D match, TRBD1 (6 bases). CDR3 size: 12 residues. V was clipped by 6 bases and J by 3 bases, with 11 bases between them. CDR1 SQVTM and CDR2 ANQGSEA come from the germline V gene. The CDR3 spells CSVGHREETQYF. CDR3 sequence (DNA): TGCAGCGTCGGGCACAGGGAAGAGACCCAGTACTTC.

The chain joins TRBV27 to TRBJ2-3; no reliable D call. The germline gives CDR1 MNHEY, CDR2 SMNVEV (reference sequence). The CDR3 is made up of 14 amino acids. V lost 8 bases and J lost 1, with 13 bases in between. The CDR3 loop reads CASSDLLGTDTQYF. The CDR3 coding sequence is TGTGCCAGCTCGGACCTTCTGGGCACAGATACGCAGTATTTT.

Points on this clone: Other DNA variants within this sample encode the same CDR3. V is TRBV28 and J is TRBJ1-2, with 9 positions matching TRBD1. This CDR3 is 13 amino acids long. Germline-derived CDR1 and CDR2 are MDHEN and SYDVKM. The J segment lost 5 bases and the V segment lost 3 bases, leaving 1 base of the junction unmatched. For the CDR3, the DNA is TGTGCCAGCAGTTTGACAGGGGGTTATGGCTACACCTTC. Translation: CASSLTGGYGYTF.

This rearrangement joins TRBV28 to TRBJ2-1; TRBD1 matches at 7 bases. The V segment lost 4 bases and the J segment 9 bases; nucleotides outside the gene matches: 12. The CDR3 covers 15 residues. Germline V gene data show CDR1 as MDHEN and CDR2 as SYDVKM. The CDR3 DNA sequence: TGTGCCAGCAGTTCCCCATCGAGGGGGCACGTTGAGCAGTTCTTC. Its translation: CASSSPSRGHVEQFF.

The chain employs TRBV6-6 and TRBJ1-1; tentative D call: TRBD1 (5 bases). The CDR3 is 16 amino acids. Deletions cut 0 bases from V and 2 bases from J, with 13 bases between. Germline V gene data show CDR1 as MNHNY and CDR2 as SVGAGI (reference sequence). CDR3 amino acids: CASSYSWGRDNTEAFF. CDR3 nucleotide sequence: TGTGCCAGCAGTTACTCGTGGGGCAGGGACAACACTGAAGCTTTCTTT.

J is TRBJ2-7 and V is TRBV5-1, with TRBD1 identical over 9 bases. Germline V gene lookup returns CDR1 SGHRS and CDR2 YFSETQ. The trim removed 3 bases at V and 3 bases at J, leaving 7 bases unmatched. The CDR3 is made up of 15 amino acids. CDR3 sequence (DNA): TGCGCCAGCAGCTCGCCGGGACAGGGAATCTACGAGCAGTACTTC. Translation gives CASSSPGQGIYEQYF.

The chain joins TRBV28 to TRBJ1-5; perhaps TRBD1 as D (6 bases). With 8 bases removed from V and 6 bases from J, the gap between germline ends came to 20 bases. The CDR3 is 15 residues long. The germline CDR1 and CDR2 sequences are MDHEN and SYDVKM. The CDR3 is CASQRWGQDRQPQHF. The DNA of the CDR3 is TGTGCCAGCCAAAGATGGGGGCAGGATCGTCAGCCCCAGCATTTT.

CDR3 nucleotide sequence: TGCGCCAGCAAACCAGGAACGAACACCGGGGAGCTGTTTTTT. As protein: CASKPGTNTGELFF. The rearrangement joins TRBV10-2 to TRBJ2-2; D unclear. The CDR3 is made up of 14 amino acids. The germline V gene has CDR1 WSHSY and CDR2 SAAADI. V was clipped by 7 bases and J by 0 bases, with 9 bases between them.

The table lists this clone with a count of one. V and J are TRBV28 and TRBJ1-2; D gene unclear. The V gene lost 10 bases and the J gene lost 9 bases, with 12 bases spanning the gap. CDR1 and CDR2 (germline): MDHEN, SYDVKM. CDR3 length: 10 amino acids. CDR3 residues: CATEGRRYTF. DNA of the CDR3: TGTGCCACCGAGGGCCGGCGCTACACCTTC.

V is TRBV28 and J is TRBJ1-1, with D possibly TRBD1 on 6 matching bases. Germline lookup yields CDR1 MDHEN and CDR2 SYDVKM. The CDR3 is 12 amino acids. V was trimmed by 5 bases and J by 10 bases, leaving 14 bases between them. CDR3 coding DNA: TGTGCCAGCAGTCCTTGGACAGAAGGAGCTTTCTTT. This sequence encodes CASSPWTEGAFF.

The rearrangement links TRBV6-6 to TRBJ2-7, with 8 positions matching TRBD1. Germline V gene lookup returns CDR1 MNHNY and CDR2 SVGAGI (reference sequence). J was trimmed by 2 bases and V by 2 bases; bases with no gene match: 8. The CDR3 spans 16 residues. The CDR3, as DNA: TGTGCCAGCAGTTACCTCGGTGGGACAGGTGCCTACGAGCAGTACTTC. This encodes CASSYLGGTGAYEQYF.

This clone was seen a few times. The genes are TRBV9 and TRBJ1-2; 10 nucleotides align to TRBD1. Germline V gene lookup returns CDR1 SGDLS and CDR2 YYNGEE. The CDR3 consists of 15 residues. J was trimmed by 2 bases and V by 0 bases; bases with no gene match: 1. CDR3 coding DNA: TGTGCCAGCAGCGTAGCGGGACAGGGGAACTATGGCTACACCTTC. Protein product: CASSVAGQGNYGYTF.

The chain is built from TRBV6-1 and TRBJ2-1, with a tentative D call TRBD2 (6 bases). The germline V and J ends were trimmed by 7 bases and 6 bases, with 13 bases remaining between them. Looked up from germline, CDR1 is MNHNS and CDR2 is SASEGT. The CDR3 totals 13 residues. This chain's CDR3 is CASNPGLINEQFF. In DNA form, the CDR3 reads TGTGCCAGCAACCCGGGACTGATCAATGAGCAGTTCTTC.

The chain has TRBV5-1 and TRBJ2-5, with D tentatively TRBD1 (6 bases). Trimming pared 0 bases from V and 0 bases from J, leaving 18 bases between. Germline CDR1 is SGHRS and CDR2 is YFSETQ. This CDR3 contains 18 residues. The CDR3 reads CASSLGRGAGLYQETQYF. The CDR3, as DNA: TGCGCCAGCAGCTTGGGCAGGGGAGCAGGGCTGTACCAAGAGACCCAGTACTTC.

The chain links TRBV2 to TRBJ2-4, with TRBD1 identical over 8 bases. Looked up from germline, CDR1 is SNHLY and CDR2 is FYNNEI. The CDR3 runs to 15 residues. The ends lost 7 bases at V and 0 bases at J; junction bases unmatched: 5. The CDR3 spells CASKGQVLAKNIQYF. The DNA for the CDR3 is TGTGCCAGCAAGGGACAGGTATTAGCCAAAAACATTCAGTACTTC.

This clone was picked up a small number of times. This chain joins TRBV4-2 and TRBJ2-5; possibly TRBD1 or TRBD2 for D (6 bases each). The V gene lost 4 bases and the J gene lost 3 bases, with 15 bases spanning the gap. The CDR3 is made up of 15 amino acids. Germline CDR1 reads LGHNA; CDR2 reads YNFKEQ. The CDR3 nucleotides read TGTGCCAGCAGCCTCAAGGGGGGTACTAAAGAGACCCAGTACTTC. Its protein product is CASSLKGGTKETQYF.

This clone was seen only a few times. This rearrangement joins TRBV5-1 to TRBJ2-6, with D hard to call. CDR3 length equals 14 residues. Germline-derived CDR1 and CDR2 are SGHRS and YFSETQ. Trimming cost V 4 bases and J 3 bases, with 8 bases left between them. CDR3 sequence reads: CASSGQYGANVLTF. The CDR3 DNA reads as TGCGCCAGCAGCGGGCAGTATGGGGCCAACGTCCTGACTTTC.